These 30 T cell receptor beta chains originate from one sample sequenced in a study of T cells expressing NK-cell markers (dated by TCRdb to about 2020). Receptors were amplified or captured by 5' RACE. The reads were generated on an Illumina HiSeq 2000. Following reprocessing of the reads by TCRdb, the data hold one row per CDR3 protein sequence and no DNA is available. The sample's records list a few hundred thousand distinct CDR3 sequences. Roughly 3.5% of the sample is held by the ten biggest clonotypes. The specimen sequenced was blood T cells: a sorted CD56 or NKG2C T cell subset, CD4+ or CD8+ T cells, or bulk PBMC T cells (not recorded which). These receptors were taken from a man aged 18 to 35 in good health. Donor details come from another sample of the same person, matched by shared clones.

The V and J genes are TRBV20-1 and TRBJ2-3. This CDR3 contains 13 residues. CDR1 DFQATT and CDR2 SNEGSKA come from the germline V gene (reference sequence). CDR3 protein: CSAPELGTDTQYF.

The chain joins TRBV30 to TRBJ1-1; TCRdb's D gene call, TRBD1, goes unchecked for lack of DNA. CDR1 is GTSNPN and CDR2 is SVGIG in the germline V gene (reference sequence). The length of the CDR3 is 13 residues. CDR3 protein: CAWRGTLNTEAFF. The whole variable domain, remainder taken from reference TRBV30 and TRBJ1-1, is SQTIHQWPATLVQPVGSPLSLECTVEGTSNPNLYWYRQAAGRGLQLLFYSVGIGQISSEVPQNLSASRPQDRQFILSSKKLLLSDSGFYLCAWRGTLNTEAFFGQGTRLTVV.

The V call is TRBV5-1, the J call TRBJ2-5; lacking DNA, the TRBD1 call made by TCRdb goes unchecked. Per the germline V gene, CDR1 is SGHRS and CDR2 is YFSETQ. The CDR3 covers 15 residues. CDR3 sequence: CASSLGDALQETQYF. Complete variable domain (other parts from reference TRBV5-1 and TRBJ2-5): KAGVTQTPRYLIKTRGQQVTLSCSPISGHRSVSWYQQTPGQGLQFLFEYFSETQRNKGNFPGRFSGRQFSNSRSEMNVSTLELGDSALYLCASSLGDALQETQYFGPGTRLLVL.

V gene TRBV28 combines with J gene TRBJ2-7; TCRdb returns TRBD2, unconfirmable since there is no DNA. CDR3 length: 15 amino acids. Looked up from germline, CDR1 is MDHEN and CDR2 is SYDVKM. Here the CDR3 reads CASSLWREQAYEQYF.

This sequence joins TRBV5-1 and TRBJ2-5; the D call of TRBD1 rests on TCRdb alone, since no DNA is present to check it. The CDR3 totals 18 residues. CDR1 is SGHRS and CDR2 is YFSETQ in the germline V gene. Here the CDR3 reads CASSLLSGQGGKQETQYF.

The chain couples TRBV25-1 to TRBJ1-3; lacking DNA, the TRBD1 call made by TCRdb goes unchecked. The CDR3 runs 13 residues. Germline CDR1 reads MGHDK; CDR2 reads SYGVNS. Here the CDR3 reads CASSPGRRNTIYF.

Here the CDR3 reads CSASLETREETQYF. The chain joins TRBV20-1 to TRBJ2-5; TCRdb returns TRBD1, unconfirmable since there is no DNA. This CDR3 has 14 amino acids. Per germline, CDR1 DFQATT and CDR2 SNEGSKA (reference sequence).

This chain uses TRBV11-2 with TRBJ1-3; TCRdb names TRBD1, which stays unverified in the absence of DNA. Germline V gene lookup returns CDR1 SGHAT and CDR2 FQNNGV. The CDR3 extends over 13 amino acids. The CDR3 loop reads CASSRDRRNTIYF. Using reference TRBV11-2 and TRBJ1-3 for the parts outside the CDR3, the full variable domain is EAGVAQSPRYKIIEKRQSVAFWCNPISGHATLYWYQQILGQGPKLLIQFQNNGVVDDSQLPKDRFSAERLKGVDSTLKIQPAKLEDSAVYLCASSRDRRNTIYFGEGSWLTVV.

V is TRBV11-2 and J is TRBJ2-5; the TCRdb D gene call, TRBD2, has no DNA to confirm it. The CDR3 sequence is 16 residues long. Germline V gives CDR1 SGHAT, CDR2 FQNNGV. The CDR3 here is CASRDPFLAHQETQYF.

The chain carries TRBV20-1 and TRBJ2-6; as DNA is missing, the TRBD2 call by TCRdb cannot be tested. This CDR3 region has 18 residues. Germline V gene lookup returns CDR1 DFQATT and CDR2 SNEGSKA (reference sequence). CDR3 amino acids: CSAPGLAELAGGANVLTF.

V and J are TRBV5-1 and TRBJ1-3. Germline assignment: CDR1 SGHRS and CDR2 YFSETQ. CDR3 length equals 15 residues. This CDR3 is CASSLGPESGNTIYF.

The chain links TRBV11-2 to TRBJ2-2; no DNA is available, so the TRBD2 call from TCRdb remains unchecked. This CDR3 is built from 16 residues. The germline V gene encodes CDR1 SGHAT and CDR2 FQNNGV. The CDR3 sequence: CASSLVYRENTGELFF.

The V call is TRBV3-1, the J call TRBJ2-2; TCRdb returns TRBD1, unconfirmable since there is no DNA. The CDR3 extends over 14 amino acids. CDR1 and CDR2 from the germline V gene are LGHDT and YNNKEL (reference sequence). This CDR3 reads CASRDRPWAGELFF.

The chain joins TRBV10-3 to TRBJ1-1. The CDR3 contains 15 residues. Germline V CDR1 and CDR2: ENHRY, SYGVKD. CDR3: CAATGVARLNTEAFF.

This chain connects TRBV5-1 to TRBJ1-2; TCRdb outputs TRBD1, but without DNA this stays unchecked. This CDR3 has 12 amino acids. The germline V gene has CDR1 SGHRS and CDR2 YFSETQ. The CDR3 sequence: CASSQTGDGYTF.

The chain couples TRBV15 to TRBJ2-1; as DNA is missing, the TRBD2 call by TCRdb cannot be tested. CDR1 is LNHNV and CDR2 is YYDKDF in the germline V gene (reference sequence). CDR3 length equals 13 residues. The CDR3 loop is CATLAGNYNEQFF.

The rearrangement uses TRBV27 and TRBJ1-4. CDR3 length: 14 residues. Germline assignment: CDR1 MNHEY and CDR2 SMNVEV (reference sequence). Here the CDR3 reads CASSFRRNNEKLFF.

This chain connects TRBV12-3 or TRBV12-4 to TRBJ1-4; TCRdb indicates TRBD1, and absent DNA this call remains unverified. This CDR3 is 16 amino acids long. CDR3 residues: CASSHLTGRTGEKLFF.

The rearrangement links TRBV2 to TRBJ1-2; lacking DNA, the TRBD1 call made by TCRdb goes unchecked. Germline CDR1 SNHLY, CDR2 FYNNEI. The CDR3 is 15 residues long. The CDR3 sequence: CASSEGAGVIYGYTF.

This chain uses TRBV10-3 with TRBJ2-3; TCRdb lists TRBD2, though no DNA is available to test this call. Per the germline V gene, CDR1 is ENHRY and CDR2 is SYGVKD. The CDR3 has 12 amino acids. The CDR3 region is CAIMGATDTQYF.

The J gene is TRBJ1-6, the V gene TRBV12-3 or TRBV12-4; the TCRdb call, TRBD1, lacks DNA for checking. This CDR3 is 15 amino acids long. The CDR3 sequence is CASSSGQGGNSPLHF.

The chain couples TRBV6-1 to TRBJ1-6; the D call from TCRdb, TRBD1, cannot be confirmed without DNA. Germline CDR1 reads MNHNS; CDR2 reads SASEGT. This CDR3 is built from 14 residues. The chain's CDR3 is CASTLGRYNSPLHF.

The gene calls are TRBV18 and TRBJ1-1. The germline gives CDR1 KGHSH, CDR2 LQKENI. The CDR3 extends over 14 amino acids. This CDR3 reads CASSPPSLNTEAFF.

V and J are TRBV25-1 and TRBJ2-5; the TCRdb call, TRBD2, lacks DNA for checking. This CDR3 comprises 17 residues. Germline V gene sequence: CDR1 MGHDK, CDR2 SYGVNS. The CDR3 protein is CASSEPVGGRRYTVQYF.

The chain couples TRBV6-1 to TRBJ1-5. The CDR3 loop spans 14 amino acids. The V gene's germline CDR1 is MNHNS and CDR2 SASEGT. The CDR3 region is CASSETRQTQPQHF.

The chain has TRBV20-1 and TRBJ2-1; there is no DNA to check the TCRdb D call of TRBD2. The germline V gene has CDR1 DFQATT and CDR2 SNEGSKA (reference sequence). The CDR3 loop spans 11 amino acids. The CDR3 sequence is CSASERNEQFF.

The gene calls are TRBV20-1 and TRBJ1-2. CDR1 is DFQATT and CDR2 is SNEGSKA in the germline V gene (reference sequence). This CDR3 contains 14 residues. CDR3 protein: CSARQVKLNYGYTF.

V is TRBV7-2 and J is TRBJ2-5; TCRdb gives TRBD1 as the D gene, but with no DNA this cannot be confirmed. CDR3 length equals 15 residues. Per germline, CDR1 SGHTA and CDR2 FQGNSA. CDR3 region: CASSLLGQGRETQYF.

The gene calls are TRBV2 and TRBJ2-1; checking the TCRdb D call of TRBD2 is not possible without DNA. Germline CDR1 SNHLY, CDR2 FYNNEI. The CDR3 consists of 13 residues. This chain's CDR3 is CASSERGTTAGFF.

Here the CDR3 reads CAIRGKAGTYNEQFF. This rearrangement joins TRBV10-3 to TRBJ2-1; no DNA is available, so the TRBD2 call from TCRdb remains unchecked. The germline CDR1 and CDR2 sequences are ENHRY and SYGVKD. The CDR3 consists of 15 residues.